A selection of T cell receptor beta chains follows, all from one sample in a study of blood T cell repertoires in COVID-19. Assay: immunoSEQ multiplex PCR; the TCRdb copy retains only in-frame clones and omits some. The data show around 260,000 clones, with roughly four fifths seen just once and 8% to 10% held by the top ten. The material sequenced was peripheral blood. The receptor source for this set is a woman in her fifties or sixties who had recovered from COVID-19. Each CDR3 is given with its conserved first and last residue. Each record gives: J gene, clone size, V gene, CDR3 length, CDR3 protein. Clone size is not always given. Where it is, it says once, few, many or a class for expanded clones.

TRBJ2-2,-,TRBV24-1,18,CATSDMGLAGGNGGELFF
TRBJ2-7,-,TRBV11-2,13,CASSSPGRGEQYF
TRBJ1-6,-,TRBV27,12,CASSSSGVALHF
TRBJ1-2,medium-sized,TRBV5-1,15,CASSLVVSEIYGYTF
TRBJ2-7,-,TRBV20-1,10,CSASIREQYF
TRBJ2-5,-,TRBV11-3,13,CASSFGLAQTQYF
TRBJ1-1,-,TRBV5-1,12,CASRDTGVEAFF
TRBJ1-3,-,TRBV2,15,CASQKGQVFGNTIYF
TRBJ2-2,-,TRBV7-6,17,CASSLALSSGNTGELFF
TRBJ1-2,-,TRBV6-2/TRBV6-3,14,CASSYPPPTYGYTF
TRBJ2-2,few,TRBV7-2,16,CASSPRGGGTGGELFF
TRBJ2-1,-,TRBV9,12,CASSAQGIEQFF
TRBJ2-3,-,TRBV7-3,15,CASSSTSGPIDTQYF
TRBJ2-7,once,TRBV6-2/TRBV6-3,15,CASSYPVQGSYEQYF
TRBJ2-2,-,TRBV6-5,15,CASSPGDANTGELFF
TRBJ2-7,-,TRBV18,14,CASSATQGAYEQYF
TRBJ2-5,-,TRBV7-9,17,CASSSSTSGSPGETQYF
TRBJ2-7,-,TRBV12-3/TRBV12-4,11,CASSVTYEQYF
TRBJ2-5,once,TRBV25-1,14,CASSGGTTERTQYF
TRBJ1-2,-,TRBV24-1,13,CATNAQGNYGYTF
TRBJ2-2,few,TRBV11-3,15,CASSPGQGDTGELFF
TRBJ1-2,-,TRBV3-1/TRBV3-2,16,CASSQVQPGQENGYTF
TRBJ2-7,-,TRBV7-2,14,CASSLRQGLNEQYF
TRBJ2-5,-,TRBV7-2,15,CASSLGDRSAGTQYF
TRBJ1-2,-,TRBV18,16,CASSLVDASGGRGYTF
TRBJ1-5,-,TRBV27,15,CASQYKGGNNQPQHF